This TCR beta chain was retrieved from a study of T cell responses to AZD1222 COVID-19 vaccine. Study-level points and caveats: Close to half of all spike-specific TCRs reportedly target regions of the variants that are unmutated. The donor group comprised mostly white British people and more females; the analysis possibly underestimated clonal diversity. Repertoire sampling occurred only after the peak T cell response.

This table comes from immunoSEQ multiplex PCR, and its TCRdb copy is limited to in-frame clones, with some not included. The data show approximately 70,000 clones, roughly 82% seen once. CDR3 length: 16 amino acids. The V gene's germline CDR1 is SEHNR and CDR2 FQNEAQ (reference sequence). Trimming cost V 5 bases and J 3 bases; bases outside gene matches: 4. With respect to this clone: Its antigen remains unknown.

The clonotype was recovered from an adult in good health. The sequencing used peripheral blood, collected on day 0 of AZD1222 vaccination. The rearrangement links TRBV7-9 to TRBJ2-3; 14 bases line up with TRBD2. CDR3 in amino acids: CASSQGTSGGTDTQYF. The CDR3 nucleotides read TGTGCCAGCAGCCAGGGGACTAGCGGGGGAACAGATACGCAGTATTTT.